A single sample gave rise to the 18 T cell receptor beta chains below, sequenced in a study of blood T cells in healthy people across ages. Then a second PCR, running roughly 7 to 11 cycles, was carried out with a sample-barcoded 5' primer and a J-beta primer mix. TCRdb processed the 5' RACE reads anew with MiXCR; each CDR3 protein has one entry. Among about 1.4 million distinct CDR3 sequences, 59% were seen once, and the ten largest hold over 5.5%. The sequenced sample was blood. All receptors derive from a man aged 18 to 29 in good health.

The chain recombines TRBV7-9 with TRBJ1-1, with a tentative D call TRBD1 (5 bases). This CDR3 contains 13 residues. Germline values: CDR1 SEHNR, CDR2 FQNEAQ (reference sequence). The V gene lost 7 bases and the J gene lost 1 base, with 10 bases spanning the gap. The CDR3 region is CASNGAGNTEAFF. CDR3 bases: TGTGCCAGCAACGGGGCGGGGAACACTGAAGCTTTCTTT.

A few counts support this clonotype. This sequence joins TRBV4-3 and TRBJ2-4, with D unresolved. Between the trimmed V and J ends, which lost 1 base and 0 bases, there was a span of 4 bases. This CDR3 region has 14 residues. CDR1 is LGHNA and CDR2 is YSLEER in the germline V gene. CDR3 sequence: CASSQAVAKNIQYF. Written as DNA, the CDR3 is TGCGCCAGCAGCCAAGCAGTAGCCAAAAACATTCAGTACTTC.

The chain couples TRBV20-1 to TRBJ2-1, with 8 bases aligning to TRBD2. V was pared by 0 bases and J by 6 bases, with 4 bases of the junction left unmatched. CDR1 and CDR2 (germline): DFQATT, SNEGSKA (reference sequence). The CDR3 is 14 residues long. The CDR3 region is CSARDPTSGNEQFF. For the CDR3, the DNA is TGCAGTGCTAGAGATCCCACTAGCGGCAATGAGCAGTTCTTC.

The chain joins TRBV4-1 to TRBJ1-5; D gene uncertain. The CDR3 covers 12 residues. Trimming took off 4 bases at V and 6 bases at J, with 7 bases between the two ends. Germline V gene sequence: CDR1 MGHRA, CDR2 YSYEKL. The chain's CDR3 is CASSLHGQPQHF. DNA of the CDR3: TGCGCCAGCAGCCTACATGGTCAGCCCCAGCATTTT.

The V call is TRBV7-9, the J call TRBJ2-1; 7 bases are shared with TRBD2. CDR3 length: 18 residues. Germline lookup yields CDR1 SEHNR and CDR2 FQNEAQ (reference sequence). J was trimmed by 0 bases and V by 1 base; bases with no gene match: 9. DNA for the CDR3: TGTGCCAGCAGCTTAGGGGGAGCGGGAAAAAGCTCCTACAATGAGCAGTTCTTC. Translating it yields CASSLGGAGKSSYNEQFF.

The table lists this clonotype with a count of one. The chain is built from TRBV20-1 and TRBJ1-2, with 9 bases lining up with TRBD1. V was pared by 5 bases and J by 0 bases, with 7 bases of the junction left unmatched. Germline V gene sequence: CDR1 DFQATT, CDR2 SNEGSKA (reference sequence). This CDR3 comprises 15 residues. CDR3 coding DNA: TGCAGTGCTCCTGGACAGGGGCAAACTAACTATGGCTACACCTTC. Translating gives CSAPGQGQTNYGYTF.

In the case of this clonotype: This may come from a read error, since a much larger clone is one base off. The chain couples TRBV6-1 to TRBJ1-5; the D is unclear. The CDR3 sequence is 12 residues long. From germline, CDR1 is MNHNS and CDR2 SASEGT. The V end was cut by 6 bases, the J end by 6 bases, with 9 bases between. The CDR3 coding sequence is TGTGCCAGCAGGGAACCCGGTCAGCCCCAGCATTTT. The encoded protein is CASREPGQPQHF.

Points on this clonotype: One end of the junction varies from germline; a read error may be responsible. The rearrangement joins TRBV4-2 to TRBJ1-1; tentative D call: TRBD1 (5 bases). The CDR3 sequence is 14 residues long. Germline CDR1 and CDR2: LGHNA and YNFKEQ. In DNA form, the CDR3 reads TGTGCCCGCAGCCAAGACCAGGGGAACACTGAAGCTTTCTTT. Residues: CARSQDQGNTEAFF.

The rearrangement links TRBV10-3 to TRBJ2-7; D might be TRBD1 or TRBD2, each matching 5 bases. The CDR3 length is 13 residues. The V gene lost 10 bases and the J gene lost 2 bases, with 15 bases spanning the gap. Germline V gene data show CDR1 as ENHRY and CDR2 as SYGVKD. CDR3 residues: CATRQGPTYEQYF. The CDR3 region has the DNA TGTGCCACCCGCCAGGGACCAACCTACGAGCAGTACTTC.

The chain combines TRBV29-1 with TRBJ2-7; weak D call: TRBD1 (6 bases). The J call may be incorrect, as the DNA end agrees better with TRBJ2-1. Germline lookup yields CDR1 SQVTM and CDR2 ANQGSEA. The CDR3 runs 12 residues. CDR3 DNA sequence: TGCAGCGTTGGCCAGGGGTTTTACGAGCAGTTCTTC. This sequence encodes CSVGQGFYEQFF.

The CDR3 nucleotides read TGTGCCAGCAGCCAAGCTGGAGAGACCGAGCAGTACTTC. It codes for CASSQAGETEQYF. V usage is TRBV3-1 and J usage is TRBJ2-5; D ambiguous. The J call may be faulty, since TRBJ2-7 better matches the DNA end. Germline V CDR1 and CDR2: LGHDT, YNNKEL (reference sequence). CDR3 size: 13 residues.

This chain joins TRBV21-1 and TRBJ2-1; the table's D call, TRBD1, was not checked against the DNA. TRBV21-1 is a known pseudogene. This CDR3 is 14 amino acids long. CDR3 in DNA: TGTGCCAGCAGCAAAGTCGACAGATCCGGCGATAGGTTCTTC. Protein product: CASSKVDRSGDRFF.

The rearrangement uses TRBV29-1 and TRBJ2-1, with TRBD1 identical over 7 bases. Germline trimming cut 4 bases from V and 5 bases from J; bases unmatched to any gene: 8. The CDR3 consists of 14 residues. CDR1 is SQVTM and CDR2 is ANQGSEA in the germline V gene. DNA of the CDR3: TGCAGCGTTGGAGAGAGACAGGGCAACAATGAGCAGTTCTTC. Its protein product is CSVGERQGNNEQFF.

This clonotype appeared a few times. The rearrangement uses TRBV4-2 and TRBJ2-7; tentatively, D is TRBD1 (5 bases). V was trimmed by 1 base and J by 3 bases, leaving 22 bases between them. Germline V gene sequence: CDR1 LGHNA, CDR2 YNFKEQ. This CDR3 contains 18 residues. This CDR3 reads CASSQATSSAGFDYEQYF. CDR3 nucleotides: TGTGCCAGCAGCCAAGCGACATCCTCGGCAGGGTTTGACTACGAGCAGTACTTC.

This clonotype was recorded a few times. V is TRBV3-1 and J is TRBJ2-1, with 7 bases lining up with TRBD1. The CDR3 consists of 16 residues. The V gene's germline CDR1 is LGHDT and CDR2 YNNKEL (reference sequence). J was trimmed by 4 bases and V by 2 bases; bases with no gene match: 8. CDR3 in amino acids: CASSQRDSPVYNEQFF. The CDR3 DNA follows: TGTGCCAGCAGCCAACGGGACAGCCCTGTGTACAATGAGCAGTTCTTC.

This clonotype was observed a few times. The chain joins TRBV5-1 to TRBJ2-1, with D possibly TRBD1 on 5 matching bases. Germline V gives CDR1 SGHRS, CDR2 YFSETQ. This CDR3 contains 13 residues. The germline V and J ends were trimmed by 4 bases and 3 bases, with 8 bases remaining between them. CDR3 sequence reads: CASSPTDYNEQFF. The CDR3 DNA reads TGCGCCAGCAGCCCGACAGACTACAATGAGCAGTTCTTC. Looking up the rest from reference TRBV5-1 and TRBJ2-1 gives the full variable domain: KAGVTQTPRYLIKTRGQQVTLSCSPISGHRSVSWYQQTPGQGLQFLFEYFSETQRNKGNFPGRFSGRQFSNSRSEMNVSTLELGDSALYLCASSPTDYNEQFFGPGTRLTVL.

This clonotype was seen a handful of times. The chain recombines TRBV10-3 with TRBJ2-1; 8 bases match TRBD1. This CDR3 contains 14 residues. The V gene end was trimmed by 2 bases and the J gene end by 6 bases; junction bases not matched to a gene: 3. CDR1 ENHRY and CDR2 SYGVKD come from the germline V gene. Here the CDR3 DNA reads TGTGCCATCAGTGAGGCGGGACAGGTCAATGAGCAGTTCTTC. As protein: CAISEAGQVNEQFF.

V is TRBV6-5 and J is TRBJ2-7, with 9 bases fitting TRBD1. Germline V gene lookup returns CDR1 MNHEY and CDR2 SVGAGI. CDR3 length: 16 amino acids. Trimming at V came to 0 bases and at J to 3 bases, leaving 6 bases not matched to a gene. CDR3 sequence reads: CASSYSFGTGYYEQYF. CDR3 in DNA: TGTGCCAGCAGTTACTCGTTTGGGACAGGGTACTACGAGCAGTACTTC.